This T cell receptor (beta chain) is drawn from a study of technical replicates of blood from a handful of donors. CDR1 is KGHSH and CDR2 is LQKENI in the germline V gene. This CDR3 contains 16 residues. V shed 6 bases and J 0 bases; nucleotides not matched to a gene: 6. Clones were read by immunoSEQ multiplex PCR, and TCRdb kept only the in-frame ones, dropping some. Seen here are roughly 76,000 clones, around 94% observed once, and the top ten hold 0.39%. The chain is built from TRBV18 and TRBJ1-3; 9 bases fit TRBD1. This TCR was sampled from a human donor in good health. Sequences were obtained from T cells isolated from PBMCs. This chain's CDR3 is CASSHGQGSSGNTIYF. The CDR3 bases are TGTGCCAGCTCCCACGGACAGGGGAGCTCTGGAAACACCATATATTTT.